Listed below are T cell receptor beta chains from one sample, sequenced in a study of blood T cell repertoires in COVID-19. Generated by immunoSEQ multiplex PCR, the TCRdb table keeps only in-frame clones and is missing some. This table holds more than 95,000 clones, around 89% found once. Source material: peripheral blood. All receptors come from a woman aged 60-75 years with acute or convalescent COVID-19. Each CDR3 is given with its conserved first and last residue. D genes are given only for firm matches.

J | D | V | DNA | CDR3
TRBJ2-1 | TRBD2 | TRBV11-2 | TGTGCCAGCAGCTTAGATCTTATAGCGGGAATTACTGGTGAGCAGTTCTTC | CASSLDLIAGITGEQFF
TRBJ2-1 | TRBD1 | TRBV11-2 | TGTGCCAGCAGCTTGGGGACAGGGCCCTACAATGAGCAGTTCTTC | CASSLGTGPYNEQFF
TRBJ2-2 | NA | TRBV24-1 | TGTGCCACCAGTGAGGGCGGAGGGCTCCCCGGGGAGCTGTTTTTT | CATSEGGGLPGELFF
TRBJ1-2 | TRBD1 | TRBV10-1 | TGCGCCAGAAGGGGACAGCCATATGGCTACACCTTC | CARRGQPYGYTF
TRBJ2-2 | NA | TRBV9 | TGTGCCAGCAGCGTAGTCGGGAAAGGGGAGCTGTTTTTT | CASSVVGKGELFF
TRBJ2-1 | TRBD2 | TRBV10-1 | TGCGCCAGCAGTGAGGGGGAGGGTGAAAATGAGCAGTTCTTC | CASSEGEGENEQFF
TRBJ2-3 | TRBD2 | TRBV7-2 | TGTGCCAGCAGCTTAGATCGCGGGGGGATAGATACGCAGTATTTT | CASSLDRGGIDTQYF
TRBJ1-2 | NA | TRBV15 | TGTGCCACCAGCAGAGATAGGGGGATTTCTTCCTATGGCTACACCTTC | CATSRDRGISSYGYTF
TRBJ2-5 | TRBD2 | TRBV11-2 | TGTGCCAGCAGCTTAGATCGGGGGGGTACCTACCCGGGAGAGACCCAGTACTTC | CASSLDRGGTYPGETQYF
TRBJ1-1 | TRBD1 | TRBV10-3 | TGTGCCATCAGAGGGGACAGGGGCGTTACCACTGAAGCTTTCTTT | CAIRGDRGVTTEAFF
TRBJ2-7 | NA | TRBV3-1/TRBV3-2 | TGTGCCAGCAGCCACAGTAGCGGGACAGCCTACGAGCAGTACTTC | CASSHSSGTAYEQYF
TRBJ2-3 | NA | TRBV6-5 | TGTGCCAGCAGGGGCCCCCCCCCTGCGACAGATACGCAGTATTTT | CASRGPPPATDTQYF
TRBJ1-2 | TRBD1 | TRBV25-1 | TGTGCCAGCAGTGACCTTCACCCGGGACAGGGGGCCGGTGGCTACACCTTC | CASSDLHPGQGAGGYTF
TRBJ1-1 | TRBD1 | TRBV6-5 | TGTGCCACCCTACAACAGGGGGGAGGGACTGAAGCTTTCTTT | CATLQQGGGTEAFF
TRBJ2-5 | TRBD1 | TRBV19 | TGTGCCAGTAGTACCCAGGGGGCAGGGGAGACCCAGTACTTC | CASSTQGAGETQYF